One T cell receptor (beta chain) is described in this entry. Authors' data handling: Amplification from reference gene primers served as the basis for estimated nucleated cell counts. The protocol was immunoSEQ multiplex PCR, while the TCRdb copy is restricted to in-frame clones and leaves out a portion. V and J calls and clone size are as listed in that table; D and trimming were resolved from the DNA. The sample yields around 50,000 clones, roughly four fifths seen once. This entry comes from a study of blood T cell repertoires in COVID-19. In the study overall: Researchers got acute and convalescent COVID-19 samples from the United States, Italy and Spain. PBMCs, B-cell-depleted T cells, or T cells provided the cDNA or gDNA that made up the material.

Trimming cost V 6 bases and J 6 bases, with 17 bases left between them. Germline V gene sequence: CDR1 MDHEN, CDR2 SYDVKM. This CDR3 comprises 14 residues. The receptor's source is a woman older than 75 with acute or convalescent COVID-19. The material sequenced was peripheral blood. The chain couples TRBV28 to TRBJ1-2; possible D gene TRBD1, 6 bases. The CDR3 nucleotides read TGTGCCAGCAGCACCAAGGGGGGGGCGAATGGCTACACCTTC. Translating gives CASSTKGGANGYTF.